This TCR beta chain was observed in a study of blood T cell repertoires in COVID-19. Whole-study context: Samples came from the United States, Italy and Spain, spanning acute and convalescent COVID-19.

The ends lost 4 bases at V and 4 bases at J; junction bases unmatched: 8. The germline gives CDR1 MNHEY, CDR2 SVGAGI. This CDR3 spans 15 amino acids. As originally analysed: Quantification of nucleated cells was approximated via reference gene primer amplification. TCRdb's table, derived via immunoSEQ multiplex PCR, lists solely in-frame clones and lacks some. The DNA was the basis for D and trimming; V, J and clone size are from that table. The sample includes roughly 330,000 clones, 88% of them seen just once. The origin of this receptor is a woman aged 45-59 years with active or convalescent COVID-19. Sequenced sample: peripheral blood. This chain joins TRBV6-5 and TRBJ2-7; 9 nucleotides match TRBD2. The CDR3 nucleotides are TGTGCCAGCAGTTTGACTAGCGGCCTTCGGTACGAGCAGTACTTC. Translating gives CASSLTSGLRYEQYF.